These 12 T cell receptor beta chains were all obtained from the same sample, sequenced in a study of T-cell reconstitution after alpha-beta-depleted transplantation in children. Unique molecular identifiers were built into the TCRbeta library. In TCRdb, the PCR reads were re-called with MiXCR into one record per CDR3 protein. Among 500,000 or so distinct CDR3 sequences, about 31% were seen once, and the ten largest hold under 3%. Sequenced material: PBMCs from the stem cell graft donor, taken from the stem cell graft. Every receptor here comes from a human donor who donated a stem cell graft to a child with aplastic anemia.

The chain recombines TRBV5-6 with TRBJ2-5; 7 bases are a match to TRBD1. The germline V gene encodes CDR1 SGHDT and CDR2 YYEEEE. This CDR3 contains 14 residues. The J segment lost 5 bases and the V segment lost 5 bases, leaving 9 bases of the junction unmatched. CDR3: CASRGTDKYETQYF. The CDR3 DNA reads as TGTGCCAGCAGGGGGACAGATAAGTACGAGACCCAGTACTTC.

This clonotype was found a few times. This rearrangement joins TRBV7-8 to TRBJ2-5, with 9 bases lining up with TRBD2. The CDR3 has 18 residues. J was trimmed by 4 bases and V by 5 bases; bases with no gene match: 17. Looked up from germline, CDR1 is SGHVS and CDR2 is FQNEAQ. The CDR3 sequence: CASSPMRIAGAIRETQYF. The CDR3 nucleotides are TGTGCCAGCAGCCCAATGAGGATAGCGGGAGCTATCCGAGAGACCCAGTACTTC.

CDR3 amino acids: CSAPGSLVSGRSNEQFF. Written as DNA, the CDR3 is TGCAGTGCCCCAGGGTCCCTAGTTAGCGGGAGATCAAATGAGCAGTTCTTC. The gene calls are TRBV20-1 and TRBJ2-1; 9 bases agree with TRBD2. V shed 6 bases, J shed 7 bases, and the junction held 19 bases outside the gene matches. This CDR3 comprises 17 residues. Germline assignment: CDR1 DFQATT and CDR2 SNEGSKA (reference sequence).

This chain links TRBV18 with TRBJ1-5; 7 bases are shared with TRBD1. With V trimmed by 4 bases and J by 5 bases, 8 bases remained unmatched. The germline V gene has CDR1 KGHSH and CDR2 LQKENI. The CDR3 is 15 amino acids. The CDR3 loop reads CASSLGQLADQPQHF. The CDR3 DNA is TGTGCCAGCTCACTGGGACAGCTAGCAGATCAGCCCCAGCATTTT.

This clonotype was seen a handful of times. This chain joins TRBV29-1 and TRBJ1-2; D uncertain. Germline CDR1 reads SQVTM; CDR2 reads ANQGSEA. The CDR3 is 11 amino acids. V lost 4 bases, J lost 5 bases, and 8 bases lay in between. The CDR3 DNA is TGCAGCGTTGCAACCATGTATGGCTACACCTTC. Its translation is CSVATMYGYTF.

This clonotype was seen a single time. The chain joins TRBV5-1 to TRBJ2-5; possible D gene TRBD1, 5 bases. The CDR3 loop spans 15 amino acids. The V gene's germline CDR1 is SGHRS and CDR2 YFSETQ. V was shortened by 0 bases and J by 1 base, with 10 bases between the two germline ends. The CDR3 nucleotides are TGCGCCAGCAGCTTGGAAGGGGTAGGCCAAGAGACCCAGTACTTC. This codes for CASSLEGVGQETQYF.

This clonotype was counted a few times. The V gene is TRBV19, the J gene TRBJ1-1; TRBD1 is a possible D gene (6 bases). Trimming removed 4 bases from V and 5 bases from J, with 14 bases in between. This CDR3 has 14 amino acids. The V gene's germline CDR1 is LNHDA and CDR2 SQIVND (reference sequence). The CDR3 DNA sequence: TGTGCCAGTAGTACACGAACAGGGCCAACTGAAGCTTTCTTT. Translating it yields CASSTRTGPTEAFF.

The genes are TRBV7-2 and TRBJ2-3, with D tentatively TRBD2 (5 bases). Between the trimmed V and J ends, which lost 5 bases and 2 bases, there was a span of 17 bases. CDR3 size: 16 residues. Germline lookup yields CDR1 SGHTA and CDR2 FQGNSA. CDR3: CASSAPRKRTTDTQYF. In DNA form, the CDR3 reads TGTGCCAGCAGCGCTCCGCGGAAGCGGACCACAGATACGCAGTATTTT.

In this sample, this clonotype turned up a few times. The gene calls are TRBV20-1 and TRBJ2-3, with D tentatively TRBD2 (6 bases). The germline gives CDR1 DFQATT, CDR2 SNEGSKA (reference sequence). Between the trimmed V and J ends, which lost 2 bases and 0 bases, there was a span of 9 bases. There are 14 residues in the CDR3. CDR3 DNA: TGCAGTGCTAGACTAGCGACTAGCACAGATACGCAGTATTTT. Protein product: CSARLATSTDTQYF.

The V gene is TRBV13, the J gene TRBJ2-1, with 12 bases that match TRBD2. CDR3 length equals 18 residues. With V trimmed by 1 base and J by 6 bases, 10 bases remained unmatched. CDR1 and CDR2 from the germline V gene are PRHDT and FYEKMQ (reference sequence). CDR3 nucleotides: TGTGCCAGCAGCTTAGCGACTAGCGGGAGATATAAGGTCAATGAGCAGTTCTTC. This encodes CASSLATSGRYKVNEQFF.

The chain is built from TRBV7-2 and TRBJ1-5, with TRBD1 as a possible D gene (5 bases). CDR3 length: 15 amino acids. Germline V gives CDR1 SGHTA, CDR2 FQGNSA. V gave up 4 bases and J gave up 4 bases, with 14 bases separating them. This CDR3 is CASSSGSGFNQPQHF. The CDR3 nucleotides read TGTGCCAGCAGCTCAGGGAGCGGTTTTAATCAGCCCCAGCATTTT.

This chain uses TRBV7-9 with TRBJ1-2, with D possibly matching TRBD1 (5 bases). The ends were cut back, 0 bases at V and 6 bases at J, with 14 bases in the middle. Per germline, CDR1 SEHNR and CDR2 FQNEAQ (reference sequence). The CDR3 is made up of 15 amino acids. The CDR3 loop is CASSLASGREDGYTF. The CDR3 nucleotides are TGTGCCAGCAGCTTAGCGTCTGGCAGGGAAGATGGCTACACCTTC. Full variable domain (missing parts from reference TRBV7-9 and TRBJ1-2): DTGVSQNPRHKITKRGQNVTFRCDPISEHNRLYWYRQTLGQGPEFLTYFQNEAQLEKSRLLSDRFSAERPKGSFSTLEIQRTEQGDSAMYLCASSLASGREDGYTFGSGTRLTVV.